This T cell receptor beta chain is from a study of blood T cell repertoires in COVID-19. Study-wide context: Sites in the United States, Italy and Spain provided acute and convalescent COVID-19 samples.

Individuals drawn from 24 US areas were roughly 18 to 89 years old. This CDR3 has 14 amino acids. Trimming took 3 bases from V and 5 from J, leaving 10 bases between them. CDR1 and CDR2 (germline): MNHEY, SMNVEV (reference sequence). Methods used by the authors: Estimated nucleated cell counts came from reference gene primer amplification. The table came from immunoSEQ multiplex PCR; TCRdb's copy has only in-frame clones and leaves some out. The V and J calls and clone size are taken from that table; D and trimming were inferred from the DNA. The table lists roughly 250,000 clones, approximately 90% of them singletons, with more than 1% in the top ten.

The sample comprised PBMCs or T cells enriched from blood (not recorded which). This chain uses TRBV27 with TRBJ1-4; possibly TRBD1 for D (5 bases). This TCR came from a woman in her forties with acute COVID-19. CDR3 region: CASSFSQGNEKLFF. The DNA for the CDR3 is TGTGCCAGCAGTTTCTCCCAGGGCAATGAAAAACTGTTTTTT. The full variable domain, in which reference TRBV27 and TRBJ1-4 provide the parts outside the CDR3, is EAQVTQNPRYLITVTGKKLTVTCSQNMNHEYMSWYRQDPGLGLRQIYYSMNVEVTDKGDVPEGYKVSRKEKRNFPLILESPSPNQTSLYFCASSFSQGNEKLFFGSGTQLSVL.